Only a few counts were recorded for the clone carrying this T cell receptor (beta chain). Antigen: not known. This entry comes from a study of T cells after yellow fever vaccination. Findings and limits, study-wide: Abundant clonotypes (contaminants from the bulk population) could be present in FACS-sorted repertoires.

TCRdb re-derived calls from the 5' RACE reads in MiXCR, one entry per CDR3 protein. The sample lists roughly 300,000 distinct CDR3 sequences; about 7.8% were seen once. V trimming: 9 bases; J trimming: 4 bases; junction bases outside the gene matches: 7. Germline V gene lookup returns CDR1 MNHNS and CDR2 SASEGT. This CDR3 spans 14 amino acids. The TCR was taken from a man aged 18 to 29 who received the YFV17D yellow fever vaccine. The rearrangement joins TRBV6-1 to TRBJ2-7; 12 bases agree with TRBD1. The starting material was PBMCs, obtained about 41 days after the first yellow fever vaccination. The DNA of the CDR3 is TGTGCCAGTAACCGGGACAGGGGGCGGTACGAGCAGTACTTC. Translating it yields CASNRDRGRYEQYF.